This T cell receptor (beta chain) was found in a study of blood T cell repertoires in COVID-19 (dated by TCRdb to about 2020). As for the study more broadly: The collaborator samples originated in the United States, Italy and Spain and spanned the acute and convalescent phases of COVID-19. Where available, HLA class I and class II types were taken from metadata supplied by the sample provider and were not determined by assay-based typing. The prospective study material was composed of cDNA or gDNA derived from T cells, B-cell-depleted T cells, or PBMCs. Nearly every sample came with metadata listing a de-identified subject ID, COVID-19 status, age in years and sex. The samples were drawn from the first 160 participants of the ongoing ImmuneRACE study and from 1,254 subjects provided by 6 global collaborators. Subjects who had been exposed to COVID-19, were actively infected with it, or had recovered from it provided the deeply sampled blood TCRbeta repertoires that made up the dataset. The repertoires were released in a freely available public database meant as a resource for research on the immune response to SARS-CoV-2. Broad study findings and their caveats: Clinical and demographic metadata were provided uncurated, with the amount varying by source and participant.

Notes on this clone: There is no known antigen for this receptor. No per-base quality is available; no much larger clone lies one base away.

Sequences LGHNA (CDR1) and YSLEER (CDR2) are obtained from the germline V gene. V sheds 0 bases and J sheds 10 bases, leaving 13 bases between their ends. The CDR3 starts with the cysteine, ends with the phenylalanine, and has 15 residues. CDR3 DNA is the only sequence kept; it has 45 bases, read in frame from the first base. At one collaborating source in Seattle, patients were enrolled during active infection and were followed longitudinally through the course of disease. Each collaborating institution followed its own protocols to collect whole blood in K2EDTA tubes. For TCRbeta analysis, collaborator samples were shipped as frozen whole blood, as isolated PBMCs, or as DNA extracted from either sample type. TCRbeta CDR3 regions were amplified from genomic DNA using the immunoSEQ Assay, a bias-controlled multiplex PCR. In the authors' own workflow: The number of nucleated cells in each sample was estimated by amplification of reference gene primers within the assay. To quantify the absolute abundance of each unique TCRbeta CDR3 rearrangement, sequence reads were collapsed and filtered. For each sample, productive Simpson clonality was calculated as the square root of Simpson's diversity index over productive rearrangements. TCRdb took over this immuneACCESS table, retaining in-frame rearrangements with V and J assigned. Such tables are incomplete; in checked studies, under half of the missing clones stem from an unresolved V gene, and the remainder is unexplained. V and J calls plus clone size are reproduced from that table; the DNA served to infer D and trimming. The sample table lists approximately 270,000 clones, about four fifths of them with a count of one. Of the sample, 15% to 18% is held by the ten largest clones.

This receptor was taken from a person between 65 and 79 years old with COVID-19, enrolled during active disease. The rearrangement joined TRBV4-3 to TRBJ1-6; 5 matching bases give a weak D call of TRBD1. Sequences were obtained from peripheral blood. The nucleotide sequence reads as follows: TGCGCCAGCAGCCAAGATTCAGGGTATACGTCACCCCTCCACTTT. Its translation reads: CASSQDSGYTSPLHF.